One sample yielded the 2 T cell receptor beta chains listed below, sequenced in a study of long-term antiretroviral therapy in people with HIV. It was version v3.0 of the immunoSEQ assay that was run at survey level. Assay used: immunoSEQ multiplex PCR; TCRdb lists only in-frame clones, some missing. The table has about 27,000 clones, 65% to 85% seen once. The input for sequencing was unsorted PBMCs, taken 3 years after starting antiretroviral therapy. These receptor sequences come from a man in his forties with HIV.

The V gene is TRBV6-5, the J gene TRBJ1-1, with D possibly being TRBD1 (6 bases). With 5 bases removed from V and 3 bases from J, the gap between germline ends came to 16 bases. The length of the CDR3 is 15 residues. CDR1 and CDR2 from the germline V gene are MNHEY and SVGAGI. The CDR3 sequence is CASSLDSPRDTEAFF. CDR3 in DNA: TGTGCCAGCAGTCTGGACAGCCCAAGGGACACTGAAGCTTTCTTT.

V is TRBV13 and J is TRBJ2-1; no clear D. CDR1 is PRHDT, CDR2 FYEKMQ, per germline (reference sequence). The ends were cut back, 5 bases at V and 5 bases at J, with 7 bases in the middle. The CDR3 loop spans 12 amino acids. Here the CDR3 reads CASSPVNNEQFF. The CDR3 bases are TGTGCCAGCAGCCCAGTGAACAATGAGCAGTTCTTC.